This T cell receptor (beta chain) was observed in a study of blood T cell repertoires in COVID-19. Study-wide background: Whether acute or convalescent, the COVID-19 samples came from the United States, Italy and Spain. From T cells, B-cell-depleted T cells, or PBMCs came the material, which was cDNA or gDNA.

V was clipped by 2 bases and J by 5 bases, with 13 bases between them. Per the germline V gene, CDR1 is MNHNY and CDR2 is SVGAGI (reference sequence). The CDR3 consists of 15 residues. Repertoires were generated with immunoSEQ multiplex PCR, while TCRdb's copy carries only in-frame clones and drops some. The sample holds roughly 41,000 clones, more than 85% seen once. Which cohort a participant joined came from the clinical history participants gave. The gene calls are TRBV6-6 and TRBJ2-1; a weak D match, TRBD2 (6 bases). The source material was PBMCs or T cells enriched from blood (not recorded which). The receptor was derived from a woman aged 45-65 years who had recovered from COVID-19. CDR3 in amino acids: CASSYGAGYDNEQFF. CDR3 sequence (DNA): TGTGCCAGCAGTTACGGAGCGGGCTATGACAATGAGCAGTTCTTC.